This T cell receptor beta chain emerged from a study of blood T cell repertoires in COVID-19. Study in general: COVID-19 samples, acute and convalescent, were from the United States, Italy and Spain. The analysed material was cDNA or gDNA that came from T cells, B-cell-depleted T cells, or PBMCs.

V gave up 2 bases and J gave up 6 bases, with 12 bases separating them. The CDR3 has 14 residues. The germline V gene encodes CDR1 SGHDT and CDR2 YYEEEE. In the study's own analysis: Estimated nucleated cell counts came from reference gene primer amplification. The method was immunoSEQ multiplex PCR; TCRdb's version includes in-frame clones alone and lacks a portion of them. V and J calls and clone size follow that table, whereas D and trimming were derived from the DNA. The data hold roughly 47,000 clones, with 70% to 90% observed a single time. This chain links TRBV5-6 with TRBJ2-1, with D perhaps TRBD1 (7 bases). The sequence derives from a man between 65 and 79 years old with active COVID-19. Sequencing input: peripheral blood. This CDR3 is CASSFGGGPNEQFF. CDR3 sequence (DNA): TGTGCCAGCAGCTTCGGAGGGGGCCCCAATGAGCAGTTCTTC.